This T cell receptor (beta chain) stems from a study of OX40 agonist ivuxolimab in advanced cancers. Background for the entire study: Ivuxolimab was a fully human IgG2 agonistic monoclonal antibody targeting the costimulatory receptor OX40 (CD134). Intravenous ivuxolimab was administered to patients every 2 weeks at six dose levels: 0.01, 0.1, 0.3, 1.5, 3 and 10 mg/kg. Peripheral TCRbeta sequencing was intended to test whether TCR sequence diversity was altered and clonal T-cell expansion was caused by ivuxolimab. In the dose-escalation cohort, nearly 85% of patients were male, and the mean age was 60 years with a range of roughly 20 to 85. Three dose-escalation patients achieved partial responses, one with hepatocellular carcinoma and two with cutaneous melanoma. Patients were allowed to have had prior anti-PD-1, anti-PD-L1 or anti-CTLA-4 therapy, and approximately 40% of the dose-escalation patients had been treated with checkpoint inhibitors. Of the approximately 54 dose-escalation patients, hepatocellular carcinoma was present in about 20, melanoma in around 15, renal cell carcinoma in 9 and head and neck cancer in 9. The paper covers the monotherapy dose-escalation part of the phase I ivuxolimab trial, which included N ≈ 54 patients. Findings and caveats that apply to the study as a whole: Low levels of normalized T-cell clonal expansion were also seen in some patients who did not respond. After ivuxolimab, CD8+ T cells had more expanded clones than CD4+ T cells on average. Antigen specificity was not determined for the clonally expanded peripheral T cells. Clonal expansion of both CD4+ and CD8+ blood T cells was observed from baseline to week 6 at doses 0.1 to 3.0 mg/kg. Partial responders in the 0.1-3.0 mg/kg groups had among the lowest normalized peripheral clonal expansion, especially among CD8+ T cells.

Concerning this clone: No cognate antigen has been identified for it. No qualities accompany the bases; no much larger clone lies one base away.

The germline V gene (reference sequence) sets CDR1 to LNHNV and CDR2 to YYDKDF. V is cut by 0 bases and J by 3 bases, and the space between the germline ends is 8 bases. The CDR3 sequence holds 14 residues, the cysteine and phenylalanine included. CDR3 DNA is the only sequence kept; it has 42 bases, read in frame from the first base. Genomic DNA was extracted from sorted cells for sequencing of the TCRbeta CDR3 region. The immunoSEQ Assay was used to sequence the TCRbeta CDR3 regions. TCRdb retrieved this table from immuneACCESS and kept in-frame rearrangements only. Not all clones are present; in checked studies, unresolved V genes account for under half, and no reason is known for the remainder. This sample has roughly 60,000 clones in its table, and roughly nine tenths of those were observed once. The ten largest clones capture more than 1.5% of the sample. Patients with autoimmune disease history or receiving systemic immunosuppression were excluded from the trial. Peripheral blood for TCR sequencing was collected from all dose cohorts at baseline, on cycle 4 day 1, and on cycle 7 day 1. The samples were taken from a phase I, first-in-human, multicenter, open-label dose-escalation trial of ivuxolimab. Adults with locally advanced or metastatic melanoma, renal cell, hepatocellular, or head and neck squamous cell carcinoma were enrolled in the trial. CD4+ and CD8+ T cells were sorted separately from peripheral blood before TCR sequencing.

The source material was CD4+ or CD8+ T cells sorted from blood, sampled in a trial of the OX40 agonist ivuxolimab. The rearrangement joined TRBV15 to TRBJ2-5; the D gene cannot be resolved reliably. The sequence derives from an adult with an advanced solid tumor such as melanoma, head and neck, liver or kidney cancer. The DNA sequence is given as TGTGCCACCAGCAGAGATAGGGCAGAAGAGACCCAGTACTTC. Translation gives CATSRDRAEETQYF.